The 28 T cell receptor beta chains below come from one sample, sequenced in a study of blood T cell repertoires in COVID-19. Assay: immunoSEQ multiplex PCR; the TCRdb copy retains only in-frame clones and omits some. The data contain tens of thousands of clones, approximately 90% of them singletons. The sequenced material came from peripheral blood. These receptor sequences come from a human donor in a cohort sampled during active COVID-19.

This sequence joins TRBV9 and TRBJ2-7; D is unresolved. The CDR3 runs 15 residues. V was cut by 0 bases and J by 0 bases, with 10 bases left in between. Germline-derived CDR1 and CDR2 are SGDLS and YYNGEE. CDR3 region: CASSVGHISSYEQYF. CDR3 DNA: TGTGCCAGCAGCGTAGGACATATAAGCTCCTACGAGCAGTACTTC.

V usage is TRBV5-6 and J usage is TRBJ2-3; D might be TRBD2 (6 bases). The ends were cut back, 5 bases at V and 0 bases at J, with 7 bases in the middle. This CDR3 comprises 13 residues. Germline CDR1 and CDR2: SGHDT and YYEEEE. The CDR3 sequence is CASRGTSTDTQYF. CDR3 nucleotides: TGTGCCAGCAGAGGGACTAGCACAGATACGCAGTATTTT.

The chain recombines TRBV5-1 with TRBJ1-2; a possible D gene is TRBD1 (5 bases). The CDR3 has 16 amino acids. Trimming pared 0 bases from V and 5 bases from J, leaving 17 bases between. Germline CDR1 reads SGHRS; CDR2 reads YFSETQ. Here the CDR3 reads CASSLARTGFEYGYTF. The DNA of the CDR3 is TGCGCCAGCAGCTTGGCTCGCACAGGATTTGAATATGGCTACACCTTC.

The V call is TRBV28, the J call TRBJ2-2, with D possibly being TRBD1 (6 bases). This CDR3 has 15 amino acids. The germline V gene has CDR1 MDHEN and CDR2 SYDVKM. Deletions cut 3 bases from V and 5 bases from J, with 13 bases between. Written as DNA, the CDR3 is TGTGCCAGCAGTTTTGGGGGCGTAGGTACCGGGGAGCTGTTTTTT. This encodes CASSFGGVGTGELFF.

The J gene is TRBJ2-3, the V gene TRBV4-2; 7 bases align to TRBD2. This CDR3 is 22 amino acids long. V was pared by 4 bases and J by 0 bases, with 25 bases of the junction left unmatched. Germline V gene sequence: CDR1 LGHNA, CDR2 YNFKEQ. CDR3 residues: CASSRPRTSERYSTSSTDTQYF. The CDR3 DNA reads TGTGCCAGCAGCCGGCCCCGAACTAGCGAGAGATACAGCACGTCTAGCACAGATACGCAGTATTTT.

This clone was detected only once. The chain uses TRBV7-9 and TRBJ2-1, with 8 bases that match TRBD2. Per the germline V gene, CDR1 is SEHNR and CDR2 is FQNEAQ (reference sequence). Trimming took 5 bases from V and 4 from J; bases not matched to a gene: 10. The CDR3 length is 16 residues. In DNA, the CDR3 is TGTGCCAGCAGCCTAACAGCGGGAGTGGGTTACAATGAGCAGTTCTTC. Its translation: CASSLTAGVGYNEQFF.

The chain combines TRBV5-1 with TRBJ1-6; TRBD1 matches 9 bases. The CDR3 is 15 residues long. Germline CDR1 is SGHRS and CDR2 is YFSETQ. The V segment lost 0 bases and the J segment 6 bases; nucleotides outside the gene matches: 1. Here the CDR3 reads CASSLAGQGNSPLHF. In nucleotides, the CDR3 is TGCGCCAGCAGCTTGGCGGGACAGGGTAATTCACCCCTCCACTTT.

The chain recombines TRBV30 with TRBJ1-3; possibly TRBD1 for D (6 bases). This CDR3 region has 16 residues. The germline CDR1 and CDR2 sequences are GTSNPN and SVGIG (reference sequence). Trimming took off 7 bases at V and 4 bases at J, with 23 bases between the two ends. In nucleotides, the CDR3 is TGTGCCTTCAGGAGGCGGAAAGCAGGGGTCGGAAACACCATATATTTT. This translates into CAFRRRKAGVGNTIYF. Combining the CDR3 with reference TRBV30 and TRBJ1-3 gives the whole variable domain SQTIHQWPATLVQPVGSPLSLECTVEGTSNPNLYWYRQAAGRGLQLLFYSVGIGQISSEVPQNLSASRPQDRQFILSSKKLLLSDSGFYLCAFRRRKAGVGNTIYFGEGSWLTVV.

CDR3 protein: CASSQATSGGGTDTQYF. The CDR3 bases are TGTGCCAGCAGCCAGGCTACTAGCGGGGGGGGCACAGATACGCAGTATTTT. The chain couples TRBV4-2 to TRBJ2-3, with 13 bases lining up with TRBD2. The CDR3 length is 17 residues. CDR1 and CDR2 from the germline V gene are LGHNA and YNFKEQ. V dropped 3 bases and J dropped 1; count of bases not matched to a gene: 4.

This clone was picked up one time. The V and J genes are TRBV12-3 or TRBV12-4 and TRBJ1-2; D gene ambiguous. The CDR3 covers 13 residues. Trimming removed 7 bases from V and 8 bases from J, with 17 bases in between. In nucleotides, the CDR3 is TGTGCCAGCACCCGGGATTCGGGCCGCGGCTACACCTTC. Residues: CASTRDSGRGYTF.

This rearrangement joins TRBV7-9 to TRBJ2-3; 7 bases match TRBD2. Trimming at V came to 1 base and at J to 1 base, leaving 5 bases not matched to a gene. There are 16 residues in the CDR3. Germline CDR1 and CDR2: SEHNR and FQNEAQ (reference sequence). CDR3 in amino acids: CASSLGVRGGTDTQYF. The CDR3 coding sequence is TGTGCCAGCAGCTTAGGGGTACGGGGGGGCACAGATACGCAGTATTTT.

The rearrangement joins TRBV27 to TRBJ2-3; 9 bases are shared with TRBD2. This CDR3 comprises 14 residues. V lost 6 bases, J lost 2 bases, and 3 bases stayed unmatched. Germline CDR1 is MNHEY and CDR2 is SMNVEV (reference sequence). CDR3 bases: TGTGCCAGCAGCGGACTAGCGATCACAGATACGCAGTATTTT. It is translated as CASSGLAITDTQYF.

The gene calls are TRBV7-9 and TRBJ2-7; 10 bases agree with TRBD2. Germline V gene data show CDR1 as SEHNR and CDR2 as FQNEAQ (reference sequence). Trimming took 5 bases from V and 2 from J; bases not matched to a gene: 3. This CDR3 contains 14 residues. Written as DNA, the CDR3 is TGTGCCAGCAGCCGACTAGCGGGCGCCTACGAGCAGTACTTC. It translates to CASSRLAGAYEQYF.

The genes are TRBV2 and TRBJ2-1; D is uncertain. V was shortened by 4 bases and J by 0 bases, with 10 bases between the two germline ends. The CDR3 runs 15 residues. Germline CDR1 reads SNHLY; CDR2 reads FYNNEI. The CDR3 DNA sequence: TGTGCCAGCAGTGTCCCGGTGAGCTCCTACAATGAGCAGTTCTTC. This encodes CASSVPVSSYNEQFF.

The chain couples TRBV9 to TRBJ2-2; D perhaps matches TRBD2 (5 bases). The length of the CDR3 is 14 residues. The germline gives CDR1 SGDLS, CDR2 YYNGEE. The V end was cut by 4 bases, the J end by 5 bases, with 12 bases between. CDR3: CASSLGRGTGELFF. Written as DNA, the CDR3 is TGTGCCAGCAGCCTTGGGAGAGGTACCGGGGAGCTGTTTTTT. Complete variable domain (other parts from reference TRBV9 and TRBJ2-2): DSGVTQTPKHLITATGQRVTLRCSPRSGDLSVYWYQQSLDQGLQFLIQYYNGEERAKGNILERFSAQQFPDLHSELNLSSLELGDSALYFCASSLGRGTGELFFGEGSRLTVL.

The table lists this clone with a count of one. The chain couples TRBV5-5 to TRBJ1-2; unclear D gene. CDR3 length: 14 amino acids. Germline V gives CDR1 SGHKS, CDR2 YYEKEE (reference sequence). Trimming removed 4 bases from V and 6 bases from J, with 16 bases in between. CDR3 DNA: TGTGCCAGCAGCCCCTATCGGGATCTGAATGGCTACACCTTC. Protein sequence: CASSPYRDLNGYTF. Full variable domain (outside the CDR3, taken from reference TRBV5-5 and TRBJ1-2): DAGVTQSPTHLIKTRGQQVTLRCSPISGHKSVSWYQQVLGQGPQFIFQYYEKEERGRGNFPDRFSARQFPNYSSELNVNALLLGDSALYLCASSPYRDLNGYTFGSGTRLTVV.

The rearrangement links TRBV2 to TRBJ2-2, with D possibly TRBD2 on 6 matching bases. V was cut by 4 bases and J by 4 bases, with 13 bases left in between. The CDR3 has 15 residues. The germline CDR1 and CDR2 sequences are SNHLY and FYNNEI. The CDR3 region is CASSVPGAATGELFF. As DNA, the CDR3 is TGTGCCAGCAGTGTCCCGGGAGCGGCCACCGGGGAGCTGTTTTTT.

The chain joins TRBV5-5 to TRBJ1-6; TRBD1 might be the D (6 bases). The CDR3 is made up of 15 amino acids. With 1 base removed from V and 9 bases from J, the gap between germline ends came to 14 bases. The germline V gene encodes CDR1 SGHKS and CDR2 YYEKEE (reference sequence). The CDR3 spells CASSLRGGEGSPLHF. The CDR3 DNA reads as TGTGCCAGCAGCTTGCGGGGGGGCGAGGGTTCACCCCTCCACTTT. Variable domain in full (rest from reference TRBV5-5 and TRBJ1-6): DAGVTQSPTHLIKTRGQQVTLRCSPISGHKSVSWYQQVLGQGPQFIFQYYEKEERGRGNFPDRFSARQFPNYSSELNVNALLLGDSALYLCASSLRGGEGSPLHFGNGTRLTVT.

The rearrangement links TRBV7-6 to TRBJ2-7; D gene uncertain. Trimming removed 5 bases from V and 0 bases from J, with 23 bases in between. The germline V gene encodes CDR1 SGHVS and CDR2 FNYEAQ. This CDR3 is built from 18 residues. CDR3 coding DNA: TGTGCCAGCAGCCTAGAGGCGCAGCTACTAACCACCTCCTACGAGCAGTACTTC. Amino acid sequence: CASSLEAQLLTTSYEQYF.

This clone appeared once. Germline is not matched at one junction end, which may reflect a read error. The V call is TRBV4-2, the J call TRBJ2-5; TRBD2 matches at 9 bases. The CDR3 has 17 amino acids. Germline V gene sequence: CDR1 LGHNA, CDR2 YNFKEQ. The CDR3 loop is CASSQDQAGGTQQTQYF. CDR3 in DNA: TGTGCCAGCAGCCAGGACCAAGCGGGGGGTACCCAACAGACCCAGTACTTC.

The chain carries TRBV7-9 and TRBJ1-4, with D perhaps TRBD1 (5 bases). This CDR3 is built from 15 residues. Germline V gene lookup returns CDR1 SEHNR and CDR2 FQNEAQ (reference sequence). V was cut by 5 bases and J by 1 base, with 11 bases left in between. Written as DNA, the CDR3 is TGTGCCAGCAGCAGAGACAGCCTAACTAATGAAAAACTGTTTTTT. The encoded protein is CASSRDSLTNEKLFF. The full variable domain, its missing parts supplied by reference TRBV7-9 and TRBJ1-4, is DTGVSQNPRHKITKRGQNVTFRCDPISEHNRLYWYRQTLGQGPEFLTYFQNEAQLEKSRLLSDRFSAERPKGSFSTLEIQRTEQGDSAMYLCASSRDSLTNEKLFFGSGTQLSVL.

The rearrangement uses TRBV6-1 and TRBJ1-5; D uncertain. The CDR3 consists of 16 residues. V dropped 1 base and J dropped 0 bases, with 10 bases sitting between them. In germline, CDR1 is MNHNS, CDR2 SASEGT. CDR3: CASSEGTHYSNQPQHF. The CDR3, as DNA: TGTGCCAGCAGTGAAGGTACACATTATAGCAATCAGCCCCAGCATTTT.

The genes are TRBV7-2 and TRBJ1-2; D is perhaps TRBD1 (5 bases). The V end lost 2 bases, the J end lost 5 bases, and 12 bases lay between the germline ends. Per the germline V gene, CDR1 is SGHTA and CDR2 is FQGNSA. The CDR3 is made up of 14 amino acids. CDR3 DNA sequence: TGTGCCAGCAGCTTACTCCCAGGGCAATATGGCTACACCTTC. It specifies CASSLLPGQYGYTF. Complete variable domain (other parts from reference TRBV7-2 and TRBJ1-2): GAGVSQSPSNKVTEKGKDVELRCDPISGHTALYWYRQSLGQGLEFLIYFQGNSAPDKSGLPSDRFSAERTGGSVSTLTIQRTQQEDSAVYLCASSLLPGQYGYTFGSGTRLTVV.

This sequence joins TRBV2 and TRBJ1-5, with 9 nucleotides matching TRBD1. CDR3 length equals 15 residues. Per the germline V gene, CDR1 is SNHLY and CDR2 is FYNNEI. V trimming: 6 bases; J trimming: 6 bases; junction bases outside the gene matches: 9. CDR3 DNA: TGTGCCAGCAGGGATCGGACAGGGGAACTTCAGCCCCAGCATTTT. Translating gives CASRDRTGELQPQHF.

The chain recombines TRBV7-3 with TRBJ2-3; 7 nucleotides agree with TRBD1. Unmatched junction bases numbered 12, after V lost 8 bases and J lost 4 bases. The CDR3 has 15 residues. The germline gives CDR1 SGHTA, CDR2 FQGTGA. The DNA of the CDR3 is TGTGCCAGCGCCGTGCAACCCCAGGGGGCAGATACGCAGTATTTT. It encodes CASAVQPQGADTQYF.

The chain joins TRBV15 to TRBJ2-5; no reliable D call. Per germline, CDR1 LNHNV and CDR2 YYDKDF (reference sequence). The CDR3 is 15 residues long. Trimming took off 1 base at V and 1 base at J, with 10 bases between the two ends. The CDR3 loop reads CATSRGRGLQETQYF. The CDR3, as DNA: TGTGCCACCAGCAGAGGTCGTGGCCTCCAAGAGACCCAGTACTTC.

The chain employs TRBV29-1 and TRBJ1-3; 9 nucleotides align to TRBD1. The CDR3 length is 15 residues. The V gene end was trimmed by 6 bases and the J gene end by 2 bases; junction bases not matched to a gene: 8. Germline V gene data show CDR1 as SQVTM and CDR2 as ANQGSEA. CDR3 nucleotide sequence: TGCAGCGTCCGGACAGGGGAGGACGCTGGAAACACCATATATTTT. Protein: CSVRTGEDAGNTIYF.

This clone was observed a few times. This rearrangement joins TRBV7-8 to TRBJ2-7, with TRBD1 as a possible D gene (6 bases). CDR3 length equals 14 residues. V lost 1 base to trimming and J lost 2 bases, with 9 bases between them. CDR1 and CDR2 (germline): SGHVS, FQNEAQ. CDR3 sequence: CASSLDQGTYEQYF. The DNA for the CDR3 is TGTGCCAGCAGCTTAGATCAGGGGACCTACGAGCAGTACTTC.